This T cell receptor beta chain was observed in a study of sequential checkpoint blockade in melanoma. Study at large: Randomization was 1:1 between first-line nivolumab→ipilimumab and ipilimumab→nivolumab. Under 25 patients had matched tumor biopsies before treatment and at week 13 after nivolumab or ipilimumab alone. Each arm's sequence ended with maintenance nivolumab.

Comment on this clone: Its antigen is not known.

Sequencing was performed with immunoSEQ multiplex PCR; in TCRdb, only in-frame clones are kept and a portion is missing. The sample consists of about 37,000 clones, more than 25% of them appearing once. Study-wide points: PD-L1 staining and CD8+ counts, not mutational load, tracked tumor T-cell clonality.

Described treatment: randomized to nivolumab then ipilimumab (arm A) or the reverse (arm B). Trimming pared 6 bases from V and 4 bases from J, leaving 19 bases between. This CDR3 spans 15 amino acids. Germline V gene sequence: CDR1 MNHGY, CDR2 SAAAGT. The TCR originated in a human donor with melanoma. The chain joins TRBV6-8 to TRBJ2-7; D is possibly TRBD1 (7 bases). This specimen was tumor tissue (inferred from file names), taken from a patient given nivolumab and ipilimumab in sequence. Written as DNA, the CDR3 is TGTGCCAGCAGGGAGACAGGGACTGGAAGGTACGAGCAGTACTTC. It codes for CASRETGTGRYEQYF.